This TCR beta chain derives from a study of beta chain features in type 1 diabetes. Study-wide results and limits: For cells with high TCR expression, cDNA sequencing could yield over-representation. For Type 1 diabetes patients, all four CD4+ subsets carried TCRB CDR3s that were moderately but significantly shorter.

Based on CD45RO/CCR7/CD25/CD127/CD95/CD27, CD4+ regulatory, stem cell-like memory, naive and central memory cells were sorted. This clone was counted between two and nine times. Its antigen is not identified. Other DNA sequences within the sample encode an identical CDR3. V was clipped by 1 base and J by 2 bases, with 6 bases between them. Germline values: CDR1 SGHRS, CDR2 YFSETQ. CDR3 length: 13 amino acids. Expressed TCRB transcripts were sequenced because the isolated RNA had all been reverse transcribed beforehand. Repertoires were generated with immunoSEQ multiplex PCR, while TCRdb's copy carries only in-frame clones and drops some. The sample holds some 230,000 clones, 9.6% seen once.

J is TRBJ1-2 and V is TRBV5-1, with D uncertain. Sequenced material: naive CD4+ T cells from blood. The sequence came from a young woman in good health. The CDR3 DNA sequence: TGCGCCAGCAGCTTGTCGGGGAACTATGGCTACACCTTC. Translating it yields CASSLSGNYGYTF.